The 26 T cell receptor beta chains below come from one sample, sequenced in a study of cytomegalovirus exposure and HLA in healthy donors. The study ran its PCR with 60 Vbeta and 13 Jbeta primers. TCRdb keeps only in-frame clones here, not all; method: immunoSEQ multiplex PCR. This table holds more than 100,000 clones, 75% to 85% found once. Sequenced sample: PBMCs. The receptors come from a male donor in good health and CMV-seronegative.

V gene TRBV30 combines with J gene TRBJ1-1; 8 bases fit TRBD1. V was pared by 5 bases and J by 1 base, with 0 bases of the junction left unmatched. Germline values: CDR1 GTSNPN, CDR2 SVGIG (reference sequence). The CDR3 runs 12 residues. CDR3 sequence: CAWGQGNTEAFF. The CDR3 DNA reads as TGTGCCTGGGGACAGGGGAACACTGAAGCTTTCTTT. Full variable domain (outside the CDR3, taken from reference TRBV30 and TRBJ1-1): SQTIHQWPATLVQPVGSPLSLECTVEGTSNPNLYWYRQAAGRGLQLLFYSVGIGQISSEVPQNLSASRPQDRQFILSSKKLLLSDSGFYLCAWGQGNTEAFFGQGTRLTVV.

The rearrangement joins TRBV5-1 to TRBJ1-3; tentatively, D is TRBD1 (6 bases). With 1 base removed from V and 0 bases from J, the gap between germline ends came to 11 bases. CDR1 and CDR2 from the germline V gene are SGHRS and YFSETQ. The CDR3 is made up of 16 amino acids. CDR3 nucleotide sequence: TGCGCCAGCAGCTTGTTAGGGGGGGCCTCTGGAAACACCATATATTTT. Translating it yields CASSLLGGASGNTIYF.

The CDR3 DNA is TGTGCCATCAGTGAGTCGACAGGGGTTGAGACCCAGTACTTC. Its translation: CAISESTGVETQYF. V is TRBV10-3 and J is TRBJ2-5; the match to TRBD1 covers 8 bases. The CDR3 has 14 amino acids. Germline values: CDR1 ENHRY, CDR2 SYGVKD. J was trimmed by 5 bases and V by 0 bases; bases with no gene match: 2.

This chain links TRBV27 with TRBJ1-4; D possibly corresponds to TRBD1 (6 bases). Trimming took off 0 bases at V and 7 bases at J, with 15 bases between the two ends. The length of the CDR3 is 16 residues. Germline V lookup: CDR1 MNHEY, CDR2 SMNVEV (reference sequence). Here the CDR3 reads CASSLSSTGFSEKLFF. For the CDR3, the DNA is TGTGCCAGCAGTTTATCCAGCACAGGGTTTAGTGAAAAACTGTTTTTT. Full variable domain (missing parts from reference TRBV27 and TRBJ1-4): EAQVTQNPRYLITVTGKKLTVTCSQNMNHEYMSWYRQDPGLGLRQIYYSMNVEVTDKGDVPEGYKVSRKEKRNFPLILESPSPNQTSLYFCASSLSSTGFSEKLFFGSGTQLSVL.

The V and J genes are TRBV9 and TRBJ2-5, with D possibly being TRBD1 (5 bases). Trimming stripped 0 bases from V and 2 bases from J, with 8 bases between. CDR1 is SGDLS and CDR2 is YYNGEE in the germline V gene. This CDR3 comprises 14 residues. The CDR3 spells CASSVATAQETQYF. The CDR3 bases are TGTGCCAGCAGCGTAGCGACAGCGCAAGAGACCCAGTACTTC.

V usage is TRBV4-3 and J usage is TRBJ1-2, with 7 bases fitting TRBD1. The CDR3 has 20 residues. In germline, CDR1 is LGHNA, CDR2 YSLEER. Germline trimming cut 0 bases from V and 0 bases from J; bases unmatched to any gene: 16. DNA of the CDR3: TGCGCCAGCAGCCAAGAGGTAACCCACAGGGGCCTTGGGGCTAACTATGGCTACACCTTC. It encodes CASSQEVTHRGLGANYGYTF.

The chain couples TRBV27 to TRBJ2-7; D ambiguous. This CDR3 is 12 amino acids long. CDR1 MNHEY and CDR2 SMNVEV come from the germline V gene (reference sequence). V lost 2 bases, J lost 6 bases, and 8 bases lay in between. The CDR3 bases are TGTGCCAGCAGTTTAATGGGCTCCGAGCAGTACTTC. Its protein product is CASSLMGSEQYF.

The chain couples TRBV5-1 to TRBJ2-2; 11 bases align to TRBD2. Germline V gene lookup returns CDR1 SGHRS and CDR2 YFSETQ. With V trimmed by 4 bases and J by 0 bases, 5 bases remained unmatched. This CDR3 region has 17 residues. CDR3: CASSPLAGGSNTGELFF. CDR3 coding DNA: TGCGCCAGCAGCCCCCTAGCGGGGGGATCGAACACCGGGGAGCTGTTTTTT.

The chain is built from TRBV4-2 and TRBJ2-5; D perhaps matches TRBD1 (6 bases). The V end was cut by 5 bases, the J end by 0 bases, with 13 bases between. The CDR3 spans 15 residues. The germline gives CDR1 LGHNA, CDR2 YNFKEQ. The CDR3 here is CASSTRRTDQETQYF. The CDR3 DNA reads as TGTGCCAGCAGCACCCGACGGACAGACCAAGAGACCCAGTACTTC.

The chain recombines TRBV4-3 with TRBJ1-3, with D maybe TRBD1 (5 bases). Germline V lookup: CDR1 LGHNA, CDR2 YSLEER. This CDR3 has 17 amino acids. V was cut by 0 bases and J by 1 base, with 13 bases left in between. The CDR3: CASSQDPGIVSGNTIYF. Here the CDR3 DNA reads TGCGCCAGCAGCCAAGACCCAGGGATAGTTTCTGGAAACACCATATATTTT.

The chain joins TRBV30 to TRBJ1-2; D not certain. The V end lost 2 bases, the J end lost 3 bases, and 7 bases lay between the germline ends. Germline V gene data show CDR1 as GTSNPN and CDR2 as SVGIG (reference sequence). The CDR3 is 12 amino acids. CDR3 sequence (DNA): TGTGCCTGGAGTCGCGGAGACTATGGCTACACCTTC. Translating it yields CAWSRGDYGYTF.

The rearrangement joins TRBV7-9 to TRBJ2-5; no definite D call. Germline loops: CDR1 SEHNR, CDR2 FQNEAQ (reference sequence). This CDR3 has 14 residues. Trimming stripped 5 bases from V and 5 bases from J, with 15 bases between. As DNA, the CDR3 is TGTGCCAGCAGCAAATCGCCGGGTCGGGAGACCCAGTACTTC. Translated, it gives CASSKSPGRETQYF.

The chain links TRBV10-3 to TRBJ2-5; 13 nucleotides match TRBD2. Judging by the DNA end, TRBJ2-7 fits better; the J call may be wrong. The CDR3 is 15 residues long. From germline, CDR1 is ENHRY and CDR2 SYGVKD. The CDR3 loop is CATPTSGGPSYEQYF. The DNA of the CDR3 is TGTGCCACTCCGACTAGCGGGGGGCCTTCCTACGAGCAGTACTTC.

There are a few counts of this clone. The chain couples TRBV5-8 to TRBJ2-5, with TRBD2 matching over 11 bases. The V gene end was trimmed by 4 bases and the J gene end by 2 bases; junction bases not matched to a gene: 10. The CDR3 is made up of 17 amino acids. Per germline, CDR1 SGHTS and CDR2 YDEGEE. CDR3 amino acids: CASSPQGGTSGQETQYF. The CDR3 DNA reads TGTGCCAGCAGCCCCCAAGGGGGGACTAGCGGACAAGAGACCCAGTACTTC.

The CDR3 reads CSVDTGDNEQFF. CDR3 nucleotides: TGCAGCGTTGATACGGGGGACAATGAGCAGTTCTTC. The chain has TRBV29-1 and TRBJ2-1; tentatively, D is TRBD2 (6 bases). V was pared by 3 bases and J by 5 bases, with 8 bases between. Germline CDR1 SQVTM, CDR2 ANQGSEA. This CDR3 is 12 amino acids long.

This chain connects TRBV7-6 to TRBJ2-7, with 11 positions matching TRBD1. This CDR3 has 17 amino acids. The V gene's germline CDR1 is SGHVS and CDR2 FNYEAQ. With V trimmed by 4 bases and J by 5 bases, 13 bases remained unmatched. In DNA form, the CDR3 reads TGTGCCAGCAGCTCCCGGGACAGGGGGTCGGAAGGGGACGAGCAGTACTTC. Translation gives CASSSRDRGSEGDEQYF.

This chain uses TRBV5-4 with TRBJ1-1; 7 nucleotides agree with TRBD1. Germline loops: CDR1 SGHNT, CDR2 YYREEE (reference sequence). Germline trimming cut 4 bases from V and 5 bases from J; bases unmatched to any gene: 11. The CDR3 totals 15 residues. CDR3 amino acids: CASSPPGQRMTEAFF. CDR3 DNA sequence: TGTGCCAGCAGCCCACCGGGACAGCGAATGACTGAAGCTTTCTTT.

The chain is built from TRBV6-1 and TRBJ2-3, with D hard to call. Germline V lookup: CDR1 MNHNS, CDR2 SASEGT. The CDR3 contains 12 residues. V lost 9 bases to trimming and J lost 4 bases, with 11 bases between them. CDR3 nucleotides: TGTGCCAGTCCCAGTCAGGCAGATACGCAGTATTTT. This translates into CASPSQADTQYF.

CDR3 nucleotides: TGTGCCAGCAGTGAGACAGGGGGAAATTCACCCCTCCACTTT. It encodes CASSETGGNSPLHF. This chain connects TRBV7-2 to TRBJ1-6; 9 nucleotides line up with TRBD1. Germline trimming cut 6 bases from V and 7 bases from J; bases unmatched to any gene: 4. The CDR3 spans 14 residues. The germline V gene has CDR1 SGHTA and CDR2 FQGNSA. Full variable domain (outside the CDR3, taken from reference TRBV7-2 and TRBJ1-6): GAGVSQSPSNKVTEKGKDVELRCDPISGHTALYWYRQSLGQGLEFLIYFQGNSAPDKSGLPSDRFSAERTGGSVSTLTIQRTQQEDSAVYLCASSETGGNSPLHFGNGTRLTVT.

The chain couples TRBV7-9 to TRBJ2-1, with TRBD2 matching 7 bases. Germline CDR1 and CDR2: SEHNR and FQNEAQ (reference sequence). There are 14 residues in the CDR3. Losses at the gene ends were 5 bases for V and 5 bases for J; bases not matched to a gene: 6. The chain's CDR3 is CASSRGLNDNEQFF. CDR3 bases: TGTGCCAGCAGCAGGGGACTAAATGACAATGAGCAGTTCTTC.

This clone was seen a few times. The chain couples TRBV6-6 to TRBJ1-1; D perhaps matches TRBD1 (5 bases). This CDR3 comprises 13 residues. In germline, CDR1 is MNHNY, CDR2 SVGAGI (reference sequence). Trimming pared 8 bases from V and 0 bases from J, leaving 10 bases between. Written as DNA, the CDR3 is TGTGCCAGCGGGGCGGTTATGAACACTGAAGCTTTCTTT. Residues: CASGAVMNTEAFF.

This chain links TRBV4-3 with TRBJ1-4; 7 bases are shared with TRBD1. This CDR3 has 17 amino acids. With V trimmed by 1 base and J by 0 bases, 5 bases remained unmatched. The germline V gene has CDR1 LGHNA and CDR2 YSLEER. The CDR3 sequence is CASSQGQGTATNEKLFF. In nucleotides, the CDR3 is TGCGCCAGCAGCCAAGGACAGGGAACGGCAACTAATGAAAAACTGTTTTTT.

V is TRBV5-1 and J is TRBJ1-4; the D gene is possibly TRBD1 (5 bases). Per the germline V gene, CDR1 is SGHRS and CDR2 is YFSETQ. The CDR3 runs to 16 residues. With 4 bases removed from V and 0 bases from J, the gap between germline ends came to 13 bases. The CDR3: CASSAGGRATNEKLFF. CDR3 in DNA: TGCGCCAGCAGCGCGGGGGGACGGGCAACTAATGAAAAACTGTTTTTT.

This clone showed up just once. V and J are TRBV7-2 and TRBJ1-3, with D uncertain. V was cut by 3 bases and J by 4 bases, with 7 bases left in between. The CDR3 extends over 13 amino acids. Germline V gene sequence: CDR1 SGHTA, CDR2 FQGNSA. The CDR3 is CASSFTLGNTIYF. The CDR3 DNA reads TGTGCCAGCAGCTTCACCCTAGGAAACACCATATATTTT.

This sequence joins TRBV6-5 and TRBJ2-7; D possibly corresponds to TRBD2 (5 bases). Germline loops: CDR1 MNHEY, CDR2 SVGAGI. Between the trimmed V and J ends, which lost 2 bases and 4 bases, there was a span of 12 bases. This CDR3 comprises 14 residues. CDR3 region: CASSYTVASYEQYF. The DNA for the CDR3 is TGTGCCAGCAGTTACACGGTAGCGAGTTACGAGCAGTACTTC.

The J gene is TRBJ2-5, the V gene TRBV5-6; 14 bases fit TRBD2. Germline assignment: CDR1 SGHDT and CDR2 YYEEEE. The CDR3 consists of 15 residues. V trimming: 4 bases; J trimming: 5 bases; junction bases outside the gene matches: 4. The CDR3 loop is CASSRTSGGTETQYF. The CDR3 nucleotides are TGTGCCAGCAGCCGGACTAGCGGGGGGACTGAGACCCAGTACTTC.